The source of this T cell receptor (beta chain) is a study of T cells in Graves' hyperthyroidism and ophthalmopathy. The CDR3 is made up of 17 amino acids. The V gene end was trimmed by 4 bases and the J gene end by 3 bases; junction bases not matched to a gene: 14. The germline gives CDR1 LNHDA, CDR2 SQIVND (reference sequence). Findings and caveats of the study: Blood samples included most of the expanded thyroid clonotypes exceeding 0.001.

The source material, RNA transcripts, was used to amplify TCR beta CDR3 regions. A set of HTBI primers served as the primers for a first-round RT-PCR of the TCR CDR3. TCRdb re-analysed the multiplex PCR reads in MiXCR, keeping a single row per CDR3 protein. The sample shows hundreds of thousands of distinct CDR3 sequences, under 15% of them seen only once. This clonotype was counted many times. What it binds is unknown. This chain joins TRBV19 and TRBJ2-7; TRBD1 matches 8 bases. The source is a woman between 40 and 55 years old with Graves' ophthalmopathy. Sequencing was performed on blood. CDR3 in amino acids: CASSRGQGASLVYEQYF. CDR3 sequence (DNA): TGTGCCAGTAGTAGAGGACAGGGAGCATCTCTAGTCTACGAGCAGTACTTC.